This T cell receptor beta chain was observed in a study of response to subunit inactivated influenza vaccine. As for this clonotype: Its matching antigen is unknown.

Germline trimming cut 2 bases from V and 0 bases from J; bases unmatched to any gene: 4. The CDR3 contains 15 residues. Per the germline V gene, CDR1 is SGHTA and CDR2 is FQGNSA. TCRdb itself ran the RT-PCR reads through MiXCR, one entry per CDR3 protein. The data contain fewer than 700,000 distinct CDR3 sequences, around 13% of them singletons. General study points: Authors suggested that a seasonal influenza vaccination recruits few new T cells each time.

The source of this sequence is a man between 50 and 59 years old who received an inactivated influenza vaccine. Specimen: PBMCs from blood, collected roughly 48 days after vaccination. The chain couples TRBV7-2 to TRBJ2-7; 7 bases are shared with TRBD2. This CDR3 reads CASSLLAAPSYEQYF. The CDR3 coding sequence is TGTGCCAGCAGCTTACTAGCGGCTCCCTCCTACGAGCAGTACTTC.